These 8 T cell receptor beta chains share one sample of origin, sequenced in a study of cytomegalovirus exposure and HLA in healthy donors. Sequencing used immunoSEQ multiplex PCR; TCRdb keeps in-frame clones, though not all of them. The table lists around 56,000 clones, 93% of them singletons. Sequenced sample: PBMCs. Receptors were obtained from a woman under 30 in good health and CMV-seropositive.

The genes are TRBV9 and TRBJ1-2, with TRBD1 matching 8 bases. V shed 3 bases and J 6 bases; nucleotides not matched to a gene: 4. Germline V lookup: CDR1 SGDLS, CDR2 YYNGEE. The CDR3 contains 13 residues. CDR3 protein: CASSEGQDHGYTF. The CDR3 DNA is TGTGCCAGCAGCGAGGGACAGGACCATGGCTACACCTTC.

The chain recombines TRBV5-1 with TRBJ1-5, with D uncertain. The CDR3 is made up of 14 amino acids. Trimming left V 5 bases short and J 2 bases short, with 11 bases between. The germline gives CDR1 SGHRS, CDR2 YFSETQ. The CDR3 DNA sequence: TGCGCCAGCAGTTCCGCCCCGGGCAATCAGCCCCAGCATTTT. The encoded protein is CASSSAPGNQPQHF.

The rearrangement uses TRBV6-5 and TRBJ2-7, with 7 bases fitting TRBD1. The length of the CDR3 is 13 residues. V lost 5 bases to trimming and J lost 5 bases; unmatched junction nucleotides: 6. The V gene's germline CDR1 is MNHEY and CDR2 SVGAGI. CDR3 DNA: TGTGCCAGCAGTCTTCCCGGGACAGACGAGCAGTACTTC. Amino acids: CASSLPGTDEQYF.

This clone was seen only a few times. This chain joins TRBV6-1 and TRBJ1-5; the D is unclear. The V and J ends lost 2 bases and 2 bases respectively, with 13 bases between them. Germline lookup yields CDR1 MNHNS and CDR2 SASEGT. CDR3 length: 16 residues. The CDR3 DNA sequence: TGTGCCAGCAGTGAACGGTTACAGAGGGGCAATCAGCCCCAGCATTTT. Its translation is CASSERLQRGNQPQHF.

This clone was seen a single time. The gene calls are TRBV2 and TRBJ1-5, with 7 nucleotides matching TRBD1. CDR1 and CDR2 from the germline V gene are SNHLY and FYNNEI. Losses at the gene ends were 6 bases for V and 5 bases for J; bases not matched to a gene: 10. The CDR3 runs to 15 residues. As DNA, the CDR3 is TGTGCCAGCAGGGCAAACAGGGGCGCGGATCAGCCCCAGCATTTT. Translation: CASRANRGADQPQHF.

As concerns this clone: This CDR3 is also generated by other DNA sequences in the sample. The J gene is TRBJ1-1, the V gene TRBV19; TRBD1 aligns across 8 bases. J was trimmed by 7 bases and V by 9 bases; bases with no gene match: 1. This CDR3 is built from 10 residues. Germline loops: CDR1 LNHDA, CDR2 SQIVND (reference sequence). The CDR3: CASTGGEAFF. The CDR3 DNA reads TGTGCCAGCACAGGGGGTGAAGCTTTCTTT.

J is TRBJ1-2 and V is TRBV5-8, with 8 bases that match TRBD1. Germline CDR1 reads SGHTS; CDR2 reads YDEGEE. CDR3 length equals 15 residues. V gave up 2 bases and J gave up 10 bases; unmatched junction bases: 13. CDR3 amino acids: CASSFYPGQGVFYTF. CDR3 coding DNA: TGTGCCAGCAGCTTTTACCCCGGACAGGGCGTTTTCTACACCTTC.

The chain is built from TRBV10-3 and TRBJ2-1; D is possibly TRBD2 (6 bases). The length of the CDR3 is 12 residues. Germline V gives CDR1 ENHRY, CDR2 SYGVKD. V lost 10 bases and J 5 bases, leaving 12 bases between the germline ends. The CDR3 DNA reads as TGTGCCACCGGGACGGGGGACAATGAGCAGTTCTTC. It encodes CATGTGDNEQFF.